This T cell receptor (beta chain) was observed in a study of T-cell memory formation after mild COVID-19. Regarding the study as a whole: Pre-infection memory showed some responding clones, and this suggested that cross-reactive memory joined.

Worth noting for this clonotype: Its antigen is undetermined.

A single record per CDR3 protein comes from TCRdb applying MiXCR to the 5' RACE reads. This table has about 45,000 distinct CDR3 sequences, approximately 7% appearing once. Germline V gene data show CDR1 as SEHNR and CDR2 as FQNEAQ (reference sequence). The CDR3 length is 12 residues. Between the trimmed V and J ends, which lost 6 bases and 5 bases, there was a span of 11 bases. The clonotype comes from a man aged 18-30 years who had mild COVID-19 (a few samples of this study predate the infection). Cell type and time point are not known. V usage is TRBV7-9 and J usage is TRBJ2-7; D might be TRBD2 (5 bases). Specimen: PBMCs or a T cell subset sorted from them (not recorded which). CDR3: CASSHPGNEQYF. Here the CDR3 DNA reads TGTGCCAGCAGTCACCCGGGGAACGAGCAGTACTTC.